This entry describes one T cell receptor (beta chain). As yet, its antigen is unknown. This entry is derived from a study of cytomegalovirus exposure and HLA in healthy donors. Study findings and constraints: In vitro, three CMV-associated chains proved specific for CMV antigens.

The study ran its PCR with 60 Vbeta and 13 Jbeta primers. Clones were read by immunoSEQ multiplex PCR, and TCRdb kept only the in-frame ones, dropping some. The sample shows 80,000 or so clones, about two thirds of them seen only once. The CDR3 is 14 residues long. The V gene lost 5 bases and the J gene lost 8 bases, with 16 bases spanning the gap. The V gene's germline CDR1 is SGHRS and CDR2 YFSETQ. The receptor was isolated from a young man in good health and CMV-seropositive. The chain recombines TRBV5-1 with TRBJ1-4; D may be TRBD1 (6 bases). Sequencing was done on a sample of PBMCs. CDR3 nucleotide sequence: TGCGCCAGCAGACCGGGGGGCCAGGGCGAAAAACTGTTTTTT. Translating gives CASRPGGQGEKLFF.